The rows below give T cell receptor beta chains drawn from one sample of a study of beta chain bispecific antibodies for T cell cancers. TCRdb re-called the 5' RACE reads through MiXCR, storing one row per CDR3 protein. Among around 19,000 distinct CDR3 sequences listed, approximately 2% were seen once. Their antigen targets remain unknown. The sample in question was healthy donor T cells cultured with leukemia cells, obtained from a culture containing a bispecific antibody targeting TCR Vbeta12. These receptors originate from a human donor in good health. Some clones in this sample may be carry-over from other donors' samples. The CDR3 runs from the conserved cysteine through the conserved F or W. A D gene is named only where the DNA matches it firmly. The listing skips clone size in some rows; elsewhere it reads once, few, many or a size class.

v_call,clone_size,j_call,d_call,cdr3_aa,cdr3_nt
TRBV5-8,.,TRBJ2-1,TRBD1,CASRQGRRNNEQFF,TGTGCCAGCAGACAGGGGAGAAGGAACAATGAGCAGTTCTTC
TRBV15,many,TRBJ1-5,.,CATSSEGRGQPQHF,TGTGCCACCAGCAGCGAGGGACGGGGACAGCCCCAGCATTTT
TRBV11-3,many,TRBJ1-5,TRBD1,CATTLRGQNQPQHF,TGTGCCACCACACTCAGGGGGCAGAATCAGCCCCAGCATTTT
TRBV6-1,many,TRBJ1-1,TRBD1,CASSGTGGRKVTEAFF,TGTGCCAGCAGTGGGACAGGGGGCCGCAAGGTCACTGAAGCTTTCTTT
TRBV7-3,medium-sized,TRBJ1-1,.,CASSPDGIEAFF,TGTGCCAGCAGCCCGGACGGTATTGAAGCTTTCTTT
TRBV7-3,many,TRBJ2-1,TRBD1,CASSPGQGYSNEQFF,TGTGCCAGCAGCCCTGGACAGGGGTATTCCAATGAGCAGTTCTTC
TRBV5-1,many,TRBJ1-1,.,CASSPTTGLNTEAFF,TGCGCCAGCAGCCCCACTACAGGGCTTAACACTGAAGCTTTCTTT
TRBV10-1,many,TRBJ2-1,TRBD2,CATPGGTPNNEQFF,TGCGCCACCCCGGGAGGGACGCCTAACAATGAGCAGTTCTTC
TRBV29-1,many,TRBJ2-5,.,CSVRTETQYF,TGCAGCGTTAGAACTGAGACCCAGTACTTC
TRBV7-2,few,TRBJ2-3,TRBD2,CASSLEGAGDYTDTQYF,TGTGCCAGCAGCTTAGAAGGAGCGGGGGACTACACAGATACGCAGTATTTT
TRBV20-1,many,TRBJ1-2,TRBD1,CSAPGQGKERSGYTF,TGCAGTGCCCCGGGACAGGGGAAGGAGCGATCCGGCTACACCTTC
TRBV20-1,many,TRBJ2-7,TRBD2,CSARGTRDYYEQYF,TGCAGTGCTAGAGGCACCCGGGACTACTACGAGCAGTACTTC
TRBV11-2,many,TRBJ2-2,.,CASSSVGGTGELFF,TGTGCCAGCAGCTCAGTGGGGGGCACCGGGGAGCTGTTTTTT
TRBV18,many,TRBJ1-2,TRBD1,CASSPAGTGLYGYTF,TGTGCCAGCTCACCTGCCGGGACAGGTCTCTATGGCTACACCTTC
TRBV30,many,TRBJ1-5,.,CAWSAPLGRGQPQHF,TGTGCCTGGAGTGCACCCCTGGGACGCGGTCAGCCCCAGCATTTT
TRBV2,many,TRBJ1-1,.,CASEEANTEAFF,TGTGCCTCCGAGGAGGCGAACACTGAAGCTTTCTTT
TRBV10-1,many,TRBJ2-1,TRBD2,CASSVGTSGGIYNEQFF,TGCGCCAGCAGCGTTGGGACTAGCGGGGGGATATACAATGAGCAGTTCTTC
TRBV5-1,many,TRBJ1-2,.,CASSRVEDGSGYTF,TGCGCCAGCAGCCGGGTGGAGGACGGCAGTGGCTACACCTTC
TRBV4-1,many,TRBJ1-3,.,CASSQGGGRKTGNTIYF,TGCGCCAGCAGCCAAGGAGGAGGCAGGAAAACTGGAAACACCATATATTTT
TRBV11-2,few,TRBJ2-7,.,CASRVTASSYEQYF,TGTGCCAGCAGGGTAACGGCCAGCTCCTACGAGCAGTACTTC
TRBV18,many,TRBJ1-1,.,CASSPPGQWGGDAEAFF,TGTGCCAGCTCACCACCGGGCCAATGGGGGGGTGACGCTGAAGCTTTCTTT
TRBV28,.,TRBJ1-5,.,CASSFGSIGGQPQHF,TGTGCCAGCAGTTTTGGTAGTATTGGGGGACAGCCCCAGCATTTT
TRBV28,many,TRBJ2-7,TRBD2,CASNSLAGPYEQYF,TGTGCCAGCAACTCACTAGCGGGGCCCTACGAGCAGTACTTC
TRBV6-6,many,TRBJ2-1,TRBD2,CASSRQGGGVNEQFF,TGTGCCAGCAGCCGGCAGGGCGGGGGGGTTAACGAGCAGTTCTTC
TRBV20-1,many,TRBJ1-4,.,CSAGGPSGEKLFF,TGCAGTGCTGGGGGACCGAGCGGTGAAAAACTGTTTTTT
TRBV19,many,TRBJ2-1,.,CASKPGGAVDEQFF,TGTGCCAGTAAGCCAGGGGGGGCCGTGGATGAGCAGTTCTTC
TRBV11-2,few,TRBJ2-2,TRBD2,CASSSFSGGPGTGELFF,TGTGCCAGCAGCTCCTTTTCGGGGGGGCCCGGCACCGGGGAGCTGTTTTTT
TRBV19,many,TRBJ2-1,.,CASSTRYYNEQFF,TGTGCCAGTAGTACTAGGTACTACAATGAGCAGTTCTTC
TRBV7-9,many,TRBJ2-3,.,CASSLVNSFEDTQYF,TGTGCCAGCAGCTTAGTAAACTCTTTCGAGGATACGCAGTATTTT
TRBV5-1,many,TRBJ1-2,.,CASSFSELYGYTF,TGCGCCAGCAGCTTTTCAGAACTCTATGGCTACACCTTC
TRBV3-1,many,TRBJ2-7,.,CASSPLMDRTYEQYF,TGTGCCAGCAGCCCCTTGATGGACAGAACCTACGAGCAGTACTTC
TRBV14,many,TRBJ2-1,TRBD2,CASSLLSGGAPYNEQFF,TGTGCCAGCAGCCTTCTTAGCGGGGGGGCCCCGTACAATGAGCAGTTCTTC
TRBV7-9,.,TRBJ2-7,.,CASSPSITYEQYF,TGTGCCAGCAGTCCCAGCATTACCTACGAGCAGTACTTC
TRBV7-9,.,TRBJ2-1,TRBD1,CASSDPGQGNEQFF,TGTGCCAGCAGCGACCCCGGACAGGGAAATGAGCAGTTCTTC
TRBV28,many,TRBJ1-2,.,CASSFPGPNYGYTF,TGTGCCAGCAGTTTTCCGGGTCCTAACTATGGCTACACCTTC
TRBV10-2,many,TRBJ1-2,TRBD1,CASSEGQEYGYTF,TGCGCCAGCAGTGAGGGACAGGAATATGGCTACACCTTC
TRBV5-1,many,TRBJ2-7,.,CASSFDYPYEQYF,TGCGCCAGCAGCTTTGATTATCCCTACGAGCAGTACTTC
TRBV5-1,many,TRBJ1-3,.,CASSLEASIGNTIYF,TGCGCCAGCAGCTTGGAAGCGAGTATCGGAAACACCATATATTTT
TRBV6-5,many,TRBJ2-3,.,CASSYRQPRTDTQYF,TGTGCCAGCAGTTATCGGCAGCCACGCACAGATACGCAGTATTTT